This TCR beta chain was captured by sequencing in a study of OX40 agonist ivuxolimab in advanced cancers. The study, taken as a whole, reports: Patients with a partial response at 0.1-3.0 mg/kg had among the lowest clonal expansion.

Germline V gene sequence: CDR1 MDHEN, CDR2 SYDVKM. V shed 8 bases and J shed 7 bases, with 23 bases lying between them. CDR3 size: 16 residues. Comments on this clone: The antigen is undetermined.

The method was immunoSEQ multiplex PCR; TCRdb's version includes in-frame clones alone and lacks a portion of them. The table lists about 88,000 clones, approximately 85% of them singletons. The V gene is TRBV28, the J gene TRBJ2-2; tentative D call: TRBD2 (6 bases). This material consisted of CD4+ or CD8+ T cells sorted from blood, taken in a trial of the OX40 agonist ivuxolimab. The TCR comes from an adult with an advanced solid tumor such as melanoma, head and neck, liver or kidney cancer. CDR3 DNA sequence: TGTGCCAGCGCCTCTTTGACCGGGACGGGGGTCGGGGAGCTGTTTTTT. Amino acid sequence: CASASLTGTGVGELFF.